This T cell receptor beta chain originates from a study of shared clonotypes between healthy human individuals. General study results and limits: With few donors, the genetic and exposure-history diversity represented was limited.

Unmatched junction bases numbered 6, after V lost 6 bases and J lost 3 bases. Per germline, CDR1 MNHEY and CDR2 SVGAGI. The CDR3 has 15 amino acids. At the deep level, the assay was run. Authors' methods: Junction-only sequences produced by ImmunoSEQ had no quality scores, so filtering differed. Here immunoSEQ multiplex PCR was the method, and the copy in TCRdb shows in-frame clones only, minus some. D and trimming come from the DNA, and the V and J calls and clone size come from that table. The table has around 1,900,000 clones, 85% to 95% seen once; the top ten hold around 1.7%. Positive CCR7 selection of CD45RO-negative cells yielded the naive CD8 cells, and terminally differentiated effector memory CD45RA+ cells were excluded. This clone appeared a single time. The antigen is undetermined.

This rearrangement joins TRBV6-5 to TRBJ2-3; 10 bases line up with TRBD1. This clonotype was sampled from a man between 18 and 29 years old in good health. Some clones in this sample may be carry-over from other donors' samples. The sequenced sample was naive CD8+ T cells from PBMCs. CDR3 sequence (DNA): TGTGCCAGCAGCCGGGACAGGGGAGGGACAGATACGCAGTATTTT. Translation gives CASSRDRGGTDTQYF.